This TCR beta chain appears in the sequencing data of a study of control samples from healthy donors and cancer patients. Germline-derived CDR1 and CDR2 are KGHDR and SFDVKD. The V and J ends lost 3 bases and 5 bases respectively, with 4 bases between them. The CDR3 covers 12 residues. Measured with immunoSEQ multiplex PCR; TCRdb has only the in-frame clones, and not every one. The table lists 120,000 or so clones, about 92% of them singletons. This receptor was obtained from a man aged 45-65 years with head and neck cancer. Sequences were obtained from PBMCs. V and J are TRBV24-1 and TRBJ2-1; D unclear. The CDR3 DNA is TGTGCCACCAGTGATGAGGACAATGAGCAGTTCTTC. As protein: CATSDEDNEQFF.